The 5 T cell receptor beta chains reported below all come from one sample, sequenced in a study of cytomegalovirus exposure and HLA in healthy donors. PCR primers comprised 60 Vbeta and 13 Jbeta primers. Produced via immunoSEQ multiplex PCR; TCRdb's table is partial and in-frame only. Here the sample spans 130,000 to 150,000 clones, about three quarters being singletons. The sequenced sample was PBMCs. These receptors all stem from a middle-aged man in good health and CMV-seropositive.

J is TRBJ2-5 and V is TRBV28, with D possibly TRBD2 on 6 matching bases. Looked up from germline, CDR1 is MDHEN and CDR2 is SYDVKM. The CDR3 is 15 amino acids. Trimming took 6 bases from V and 5 from J, leaving 19 bases between them. Here the CDR3 reads CASSAPRAGWETQYF. The DNA of the CDR3 is TGTGCCAGCAGCGCTCCCAGGGCGGGGTGGGAGACCCAGTACTTC.

V gene TRBV29-1 combines with J gene TRBJ1-1; 7 nucleotides agree with TRBD1. With 5 bases clipped from V and 3 bases from J, the junction kept 9 bases outside the gene matches. Germline lookup yields CDR1 SQVTM and CDR2 ANQGSEA. The CDR3 extends over 14 amino acids. The CDR3 nucleotides are TGCAGCGTTTCCAGGGGACAGTGGGACACTGAAGCTTTCTTT. The encoded protein is CSVSRGQWDTEAFF.

J is TRBJ1-4 and V is TRBV9; D is uncertain. Germline CDR1 reads SGDLS; CDR2 reads YYNGEE. CDR3 length equals 20 residues. V shed 0 bases and J shed 0 bases, with 21 bases lying between them. The CDR3 DNA reads TGTGCCAGCAGCGTAGTTCGTGTGGTGATCCCAGAACCAACTAATGAAAAACTGTTTTTT. It encodes CASSVVRVVIPEPTNEKLFF. Combining the CDR3 with reference TRBV9 and TRBJ1-4 gives the whole variable domain DSGVTQTPKHLITATGQRVTLRCSPRSGDLSVYWYQQSLDQGLQFLIQYYNGEERAKGNILERFSAQQFPDLHSELNLSSLELGDSALYFCASSVVRVVIPEPTNEKLFFGSGTQLSVL.

The V and J genes are TRBV4-2 and TRBJ1-2; D remains unclear. The CDR3 consists of 13 residues. CDR1 is LGHNA, CDR2 YNFKEQ, per germline. V lost 1 base to trimming and J lost 1 base, with 4 bases between them. CDR3 region: CASSQGLNYGYTF. DNA of the CDR3: TGTGCCAGCAGCCAAGGTCTTAACTATGGCTACACCTTC.

For this clone: The junction shows a germline mismatch at one end, possibly a read error. The chain carries TRBV7-9 and TRBJ2-1; D is possibly TRBD1 (5 bases). The CDR3 covers 17 residues. Germline V gene lookup returns CDR1 SEHNR and CDR2 FQNEAQ (reference sequence). The CDR3 here is CSSSPPIRVSPYNEQFF. CDR3 bases: TGTTCCAGCAGTCCACCGATCAGGGTTTCCCCCTACAATGAGCAGTTCTTC.